This entry lists 31 T cell receptor beta chains sequenced from one sample in a study of CD8+CD57+ T cells in acquired aplastic anemia. CDR3 and TCR beta VDJ profiling relied on a genomic DNA template. TCRdb re-called the reads with MiXCR, one entry per CDR3 protein. This sample yields some 180,000 distinct CDR3 sequences, of which less than 55% are seen a single time; 2.9% belongs to the top ten. The source material was sorted CD4+, CD8+, or CD8+CD57+ T cells (not recorded which) from PBMCs. These receptors all come from a human donor in good health.

This clonotype turned up a few times. The V call is TRBV7-2, the J call TRBJ2-7; 7 bases are a match to TRBD1. V lost 7 bases and J lost 1; bases outside the gene matches: 4. CDR1 is SGHTA and CDR2 is FQGNSA in the germline V gene. This CDR3 comprises 13 residues. The CDR3 is CASTRQGSYEQYF. DNA of the CDR3: TGTGCCAGCACCCGACAGGGATCCTACGAGCAGTACTTC.

This clonotype was counted at least ten times. The gene calls are TRBV11-2 and TRBJ2-7; D may be TRBD2 (5 bases). Deletions cut 6 bases from V and 3 bases from J, with 9 bases between. There are 12 residues in the CDR3. Germline assignment: CDR1 SGHAT and CDR2 FQNNGV. The CDR3 coding sequence is TGTGCCAGCAGATCCGCGGGCTACGAGCAGTACTTC. It translates to CASRSAGYEQYF.

The chain links TRBV6-4 to TRBJ2-7, with 8 bases lining up with TRBD1. The germline gives CDR1 MRHNA, CDR2 SNTAGT. The CDR3 runs to 14 residues. V was clipped by 8 bases and J by 5 bases; unmatched bases: 11. The CDR3 region has the DNA TGTGCCAGCCGACCGACAGGGGATGACAACGAGCAGTACTTC. Translated: CASRPTGDDNEQYF.

In nucleotides, the CDR3 is TGCAGCGTTGAAGGCGGGACAGGGGGTAATTCACCCCTCCACTTT. Protein sequence: CSVEGGTGGNSPLHF. The V and J genes are TRBV29-1 and TRBJ1-6; 11 bases match TRBD1. Losses at the gene ends were 1 base for V and 6 bases for J; bases not matched to a gene: 2. CDR1 and CDR2 from the germline V gene are SQVTM and ANQGSEA. This CDR3 comprises 15 residues.

This clonotype turned up a few times. The chain has TRBV9 and TRBJ2-2; no firm D call. Trimming left V 4 bases short and J 2 bases short, with 3 bases between. CDR3 length equals 12 residues. Germline V CDR1 and CDR2: SGDLS, YYNGEE. CDR3 sequence: CASSQNTGELFF. The CDR3 nucleotides read TGTGCCAGCAGCCAAAACACCGGGGAGCTGTTTTTT. The entire variable domain, with the rest obtained from reference TRBV9 and TRBJ2-2, is as follows: DSGVTQTPKHLITATGQRVTLRCSPRSGDLSVYWYQQSLDQGLQFLIQYYNGEERAKGNILERFSAQQFPDLHSELNLSSLELGDSALYFCASSQNTGELFFGEGSRLTVL.

The chain couples TRBV10-3 to TRBJ2-1, with 13 bases that match TRBD2. Germline V gene lookup returns CDR1 ENHRY and CDR2 SYGVKD. The CDR3 length is 15 residues. V lost 2 bases, J lost 9 bases, and 4 bases stayed unmatched. CDR3 in DNA: TGTGCCATCAGTGAGAGGACTAGCGGGAGTACTGAGCAGTTCTTC. Translation gives CAISERTSGSTEQFF.

This clonotype has a count of ten or more. This chain connects TRBV24-1 to TRBJ2-1; TRBD1 matches 7 bases. J was trimmed by 3 bases and V by 3 bases; bases with no gene match: 4. The V gene's germline CDR1 is KGHDR and CDR2 SFDVKD. The CDR3 sequence is 15 residues long. The CDR3 region is CATSDTDRLYNEQFF. The CDR3 bases are TGTGCCACCAGTGATACGGACAGGCTCTACAATGAGCAGTTCTTC.

This clonotype was picked up many times. J is TRBJ1-3 and V is TRBV20-1, with a weak D call TRBD1 (6 bases). The germline V gene encodes CDR1 DFQATT and CDR2 SNEGSKA (reference sequence). There are 15 residues in the CDR3. V was shortened by 3 bases and J by 4 bases, with 16 bases between the two germline ends. As DNA, the CDR3 is TGCAGTGCTAGTACTGTAACAGGGTCCGGAAACACCATATATTTT. The encoded protein is CSASTVTGSGNTIYF.

This clonotype was counted ten times or more. The chain couples TRBV4-1 to TRBJ1-2; D is undetermined. The CDR3 extends over 15 amino acids. V was trimmed by 3 bases and J by 4 bases, leaving 15 bases between them. Germline V CDR1 and CDR2: MGHRA, YSYEKL. This CDR3 is CASSQEVTILYGYTF. DNA of the CDR3: TGCGCCAGCAGCCAGGAGGTTACCATCCTCTATGGCTACACCTTC.

CDR3 nucleotide sequence: TGTGCCAGCAGCTTAGTGGTCGGGACAGTCTACGAGCAGTACTTC. This gives the protein CASSLVVGTVYEQYF. The rearrangement uses TRBV11-2 and TRBJ2-7; 7 nucleotides align to TRBD1. Germline loops: CDR1 SGHAT, CDR2 FQNNGV. V shed 1 base, J shed 3 bases, and the junction held 6 bases outside the gene matches. The CDR3 runs 15 residues.

The rearrangement uses TRBV24-1 and TRBJ1-1, with D hard to call. Looked up from germline, CDR1 is KGHDR and CDR2 is SFDVKD. The CDR3 covers 11 residues. V was pared by 5 bases and J by 5 bases, with 5 bases between. In DNA form, the CDR3 reads TGTGCCACCAGTGTAGGGACTGAAGCTTTCTTT. Translating it yields CATSVGTEAFF.

In this sample, this clonotype turned up many times. The rearrangement uses TRBV2 and TRBJ2-7, with TRBD1 matching 7 bases. The CDR3 covers 11 residues. Trimming took 8 bases from V and 3 from J; bases not matched to a gene: 1. Germline V gene data show CDR1 as SNHLY and CDR2 as FYNNEI. In nucleotides, the CDR3 is TGTGCCAGCCGACAGGGCTACGAGCAGTACTTC. Translation gives CASRQGYEQYF.

The chain is built from TRBV10-2 and TRBJ2-7, with D perhaps matching TRBD2 (5 bases). CDR1 and CDR2 from the germline V gene are WSHSY and SAAADI. This CDR3 comprises 15 residues. The V gene lost 0 bases and the J gene lost 4 bases, with 13 bases spanning the gap. The DNA of the CDR3 is TGCGCCAGCAGTGAGTCCAGGCTAGCATCGTACGAGCAGTACTTC. This sequence encodes CASSESRLASYEQYF.

The J gene is TRBJ1-5, the V gene TRBV19; TRBD1 is a possible D gene (5 bases). CDR1 LNHDA and CDR2 SQIVND come from the germline V gene (reference sequence). The CDR3 extends over 13 amino acids. V was cut by 9 bases and J by 7 bases, with 16 bases left in between. CDR3 region: CASSRAGGQPQHF. The CDR3 region has the DNA TGTGCCAGCTCCAGGGCGGGTGGACAGCCCCAGCATTTT. Supplemented by reference TRBV19 and TRBJ1-5, the full variable domain reads DGGITQSPKYLFRKEGQNVTLSCEQNLNHDAMYWYRQDPGQGLRLIYYSQIVNDFQKGDIAEGYSVSREKKESFPLTVTSAQKNPTAFYLCASSRAGGQPQHFGDGTRLSIL.

There are many counts of this clonotype. The chain combines TRBV24-1 with TRBJ1-4; D is perhaps TRBD1 (6 bases). CDR1 and CDR2 from the germline V gene are KGHDR and SFDVKD. V was cut by 5 bases and J by 5 bases, with 11 bases left in between. The CDR3 has 14 residues. CDR3 amino acids: CATSGGGRNEKLFF. The CDR3 DNA follows: TGTGCCACCAGTGGCGGGGGCCGAAATGAAAAACTGTTTTTT.

This clonotype was observed at least ten times. The chain is built from TRBV20-1 and TRBJ1-5, with D tentatively TRBD1 (6 bases). There are 12 residues in the CDR3. CDR1 is DFQATT, CDR2 SNEGSKA, per germline (reference sequence). Trimming left V 3 bases short and J 7 bases short, with 10 bases between. This chain's CDR3 is CSARRGAQPQHF. The CDR3 DNA reads as TGCAGTGCTAGGCGGGGGGCCCAGCCCCAGCATTTT.

This chain's CDR3 is CASIGGARSYEQYF. The CDR3 DNA sequence: TGTGCCAGCATAGGCGGGGCGCGCTCCTACGAGCAGTACTTC. The V and J genes are TRBV2 and TRBJ2-7; D is possibly TRBD2 (6 bases). The CDR3 loop spans 14 amino acids. The germline V gene has CDR1 SNHLY and CDR2 FYNNEI. V lost 7 bases, J lost 0 bases, and 13 bases lay in between.

The CDR3 is CASSLNPGTGGVNQPQHF. The DNA of the CDR3 is TGCGCCAGCAGCCTGAACCCCGGGACAGGGGGCGTCAATCAGCCCCAGCATTTT. This rearrangement joins TRBV5-1 to TRBJ1-5; 12 nucleotides agree with TRBD1. CDR1 and CDR2 from the germline V gene are SGHRS and YFSETQ. Trimming took 4 bases from V and 3 from J; bases not matched to a gene: 11. The CDR3 length is 18 residues. Drawing the rest from reference TRBV5-1 and TRBJ1-5, the complete variable domain is KAGVTQTPRYLIKTRGQQVTLSCSPISGHRSVSWYQQTPGQGLQFLFEYFSETQRNKGNFPGRFSGRQFSNSRSEMNVSTLELGDSALYLCASSLNPGTGGVNQPQHFGDGTRLSIL.

This clonotype was seen a few times. The chain joins TRBV10-3 to TRBJ1-1; TRBD1 agrees at 8 bases. Germline V gene data show CDR1 as ENHRY and CDR2 as SYGVKD. The CDR3 extends over 14 amino acids. Losses at the gene ends were 3 bases for V and 1 base for J; bases not matched to a gene: 1. CDR3 sequence reads: CAISDRGRNTEAFF. The CDR3 DNA reads TGTGCCATCAGTGACAGGGGGCGGAACACTGAAGCTTTCTTT.

The chain links TRBV28 to TRBJ1-1; the match to TRBD1 covers 8 bases. Germline CDR1 reads MDHEN; CDR2 reads SYDVKM. The length of the CDR3 is 16 residues. Unmatched junction bases numbered 9, after V lost 1 base and J lost 5 bases. The CDR3 sequence: CASSLSHGQGRTEAFF. The CDR3 bases are TGTGCCAGCAGTTTATCCCACGGACAGGGAAGGACTGAAGCTTTCTTT.

The rearrangement links TRBV6-1 to TRBJ2-2; D not certain. CDR3 length: 13 residues. Between the trimmed V and J ends, which lost 6 bases and 4 bases, there was a span of 9 bases. Looked up from germline, CDR1 is MNHNS and CDR2 is SASEGT. CDR3 in DNA: TGTGCCAGCAGGGGGTTTACCACCGGGGAGCTGTTTTTT. Its protein product is CASRGFTTGELFF.

Concerning this clonotype: This may be a read error: a much more frequent sequence differs by one nucleotide. This rearrangement joins TRBV11-1 to TRBJ1-4; no clear D. This CDR3 region has 16 residues. Germline V gene sequence: CDR1 SGHAT, CDR2 FQDESV (reference sequence). The CDR3 sequence: CTSSLMGYSTNEKLFF. The CDR3 coding sequence is TGTACCAGCAGCTTAATGGGCTATTCAACTAATGAAAAACTGTTTTTT.

Ten or more counts support this clonotype. The chain has TRBV5-6 and TRBJ2-5, with D unclear. The CDR3 has 12 amino acids. The V gene lost 5 bases and the J gene lost 6 bases, with 11 bases spanning the gap. CDR1 is SGHDT, CDR2 YYEEEE, per germline. This chain's CDR3 is CASSSLGKTQYF. CDR3 nucleotides: TGTGCCAGCAGTTCTTTAGGGAAGACCCAGTACTTC.

This clonotype was counted many times. The chain recombines TRBV20-1 with TRBJ2-7, with D possibly TRBD1 on 6 matching bases. Per germline, CDR1 DFQATT and CDR2 SNEGSKA (reference sequence). The CDR3 loop spans 14 amino acids. Trimming pared 0 bases from V and 4 bases from J, leaving 13 bases between. The CDR3 is CSARETGGVYEQYF. CDR3 sequence (DNA): TGCAGTGCTAGAGAGACAGGCGGTGTTTACGAGCAGTACTTC.

The V gene is TRBV20-1, the J gene TRBJ1-6; D ambiguous. Looked up from germline, CDR1 is DFQATT and CDR2 is SNEGSKA (reference sequence). V lost 3 bases, J lost 8 bases, and 8 bases lay in between. The CDR3 consists of 12 residues. CDR3 coding DNA: TGCAGTGCTAGGATTAGGGATTCACCCCTCCACTTT. This translates into CSARIRDSPLHF.

The rearrangement uses TRBV11-1 and TRBJ1-1, with D unresolved. The CDR3 is 14 amino acids. Trimming cost V 3 bases and J 0 bases, with 8 bases left between them. Germline CDR1 and CDR2: SGHAT and FQDESV (reference sequence). In nucleotides, the CDR3 is TGTGCCAGCAGCTTGGCAGGCATGAACACTGAAGCTTTCTTT. It translates to CASSLAGMNTEAFF. The variable domain in full, with the rest retrieved from reference TRBV11-1 and TRBJ1-1, is EAEVAQSPRYKITEKSQAVAFWCDPISGHATLYWYRQILGQGPELLVQFQDESVVDDSQLPKDRFSAERLKGVDSTLKIQPAELGDSAMYLCASSLAGMNTEAFFGQGTRLTVV.

As to this clonotype: A much larger clonotype is one base distant, so this may be a read error. The chain carries TRBV19 and TRBJ1-5, with 12 bases that match TRBD1. CDR1 is LNHDA and CDR2 is SQIVND in the germline V gene (reference sequence). The V gene end was trimmed by 6 bases and the J gene end by 7 bases; junction bases not matched to a gene: 1. The CDR3 contains 13 residues. The CDR3 bases are TGTGCCAGTAGGGGGACAGGGGGCCAGCCCCAGCATTTT. Translation gives CASRGTGGQPQHF.

The V call is TRBV19, the J call TRBJ1-1; a possible D gene is TRBD1 (6 bases). There are 15 residues in the CDR3. Deletions cut 5 bases from V and 0 bases from J, with 13 bases between. The germline CDR1 and CDR2 sequences are LNHDA and SQIVND (reference sequence). Here the CDR3 DNA reads TGTGCCAGTAGTCCCAGACGGACAGTGAACACTGAAGCTTTCTTT. Translated, it gives CASSPRRTVNTEAFF.

The genes are TRBV30 and TRBJ1-1, with D perhaps matching TRBD1 (5 bases). The CDR3 has 17 residues. Per the germline V gene, CDR1 is GTSNPN and CDR2 is SVGIG (reference sequence). The V gene lost 4 bases and the J gene lost 0 bases, with 21 bases spanning the gap. The CDR3 bases are TGTGCCTGGACATCCGCTTGGGGGGGGAAAATGAACACTGAAGCTTTCTTT. Translated: CAWTSAWGGKMNTEAFF. The full variable domain, rest sourced from reference TRBV30 and TRBJ1-1, is SQTIHQWPATLVQPVGSPLSLECTVEGTSNPNLYWYRQAAGRGLQLLFYSVGIGQISSEVPQNLSASRPQDRQFILSSKKLLLSDSGFYLCAWTSAWGGKMNTEAFFGQGTRLTVV.

This clonotype was seen ten or more times. This chain uses TRBV7-2 with TRBJ2-2; D unresolved. CDR1 and CDR2 (germline): SGHTA, FQGNSA. CDR3 length: 12 residues. Between the trimmed V and J ends, which lost 8 bases and 5 bases, there was a span of 9 bases. The CDR3: CASGPLTGELFF. For the CDR3, the DNA is TGTGCCAGCGGGCCCCTGACCGGGGAGCTGTTTTTT.

This clonotype has at least ten counts. The genes are TRBV4-2 and TRBJ1-5; D remains ambiguous. The CDR3 is 16 amino acids. The germline gives CDR1 LGHNA, CDR2 YNFKEQ. V dropped 0 bases and J dropped 0 bases, with 9 bases sitting between them. The CDR3 sequence: CASSQDRRVSNQPQHF. The CDR3 bases are TGTGCCAGCAGCCAAGATCGAAGGGTTAGCAATCAGCCCCAGCATTTT.